The 17 T cell receptor beta chains presented below share a single source sample, sequenced in a study of T cell repertoires in cytomegalovirus infection. TCRdb re-called the reads with MiXCR, one entry per CDR3 protein. Altogether a few hundred thousand distinct CDR3 sequences are present, around 35% being singletons, with the ten largest covering roughly 17%. The antigens for these receptors are not known. The input for sequencing was cultured PBMCs, taken from culture after CMV antigen stimulation. The receptors come from a human donor in good health (CMV status not recorded). Some clones in this sample may be carry-over from other donors' samples.

This clonotype was counted a few times. The J gene is TRBJ1-1, the V gene TRBV4-1, with 11 nucleotides matching TRBD1. The germline CDR1 and CDR2 sequences are MGHRA and YSYEKL. The junction had 10 bases not matched to a gene; V was cut back by 3 bases and J by 1 base. This CDR3 has 18 amino acids. The CDR3 DNA sequence: TGCGCCAGCAGCCACGAGGGACAGGGGGAAGGAAAGAACACTGAAGCTTTCTTT. Amino acids: CASSHEGQGEGKNTEAFF.

This chain connects TRBV29-1 to TRBJ2-1; 12 bases map to TRBD2. The V and J ends lost 3 bases and 7 bases, in that order; junction bases with no gene match: 4. Germline CDR1 SQVTM, CDR2 ANQGSEA. The CDR3 runs to 14 residues. This CDR3 is CSVEASGRDNEQFF. The CDR3 DNA reads as TGCAGCGTTGAGGCTAGCGGGAGGGATAATGAGCAGTTCTTC.

V and J are TRBV7-2 and TRBJ2-7, with D perhaps TRBD1 (6 bases). Germline V gene data show CDR1 as SGHTA and CDR2 as FQGNSA. CDR3 length: 12 residues. The ends were cut back, 5 bases at V and 6 bases at J, with 11 bases in the middle. The CDR3 sequence: CASSTTGPEQYV. In nucleotides, the CDR3 is TGTGCCAGCAGCACGACAGGCCCCGAGCAGTACGTC.

At least ten counts were recorded for this clonotype. The chain combines TRBV19 with TRBJ1-4; tentative D call: TRBD1 (6 bases). The V gene lost 3 bases and the J gene lost 7 bases, with 12 bases spanning the gap. The CDR3 has 14 residues. Germline V gene sequence: CDR1 LNHDA, CDR2 SQIVND (reference sequence). CDR3 sequence: CASSIRGRSEKLFF. The CDR3 bases are TGTGCCAGTAGTATCCGGGGGCGAAGTGAAAAACTGTTTTTT.

This clonotype has at least ten counts. The chain couples TRBV7-2 to TRBJ2-3, with TRBD2 identical over 8 bases. Per germline, CDR1 SGHTA and CDR2 FQGNSA. The length of the CDR3 is 17 residues. V gave up 4 bases and J gave up 2 bases; unmatched junction bases: 11. The CDR3 bases are TGTGCCAGCAGCTCCCCCGGGGTAGCGGGATACACAGATACGCAGTATTTT. Translating it yields CASSSPGVAGYTDTQYF.

This rearrangement joins TRBV11-1 to TRBJ2-7; D possibly corresponds to TRBD1 (5 bases). The length of the CDR3 is 14 residues. Germline V gives CDR1 SGHAT, CDR2 FQDESV (reference sequence). The V end was cut by 4 bases, the J end by 1 base, with 11 bases between. CDR3 residues: CASSSPTVSYEQYF. The CDR3 DNA sequence: TGTGCCAGCAGCTCCCCGACAGTATCCTACGAGCAGTACTTC.

This clonotype has a count of ten or more. The chain employs TRBV7-2 and TRBJ1-1; D unresolved. The CDR3 spans 15 residues. Trimming pared 1 base from V and 1 base from J, leaving 10 bases between. CDR1 is SGHTA, CDR2 FQGNSA, per germline. CDR3 loop: CASSLVWVENTEAFF. The DNA for the CDR3 is TGTGCCAGCAGCTTAGTGTGGGTGGAGAACACTGAAGCTTTCTTT.

This clonotype was picked up a small number of times. This rearrangement joins TRBV28 to TRBJ2-7; 9 bases fit TRBD2. The V gene end was trimmed by 2 bases and the J gene end by 0 bases; junction bases not matched to a gene: 8. In germline, CDR1 is MDHEN, CDR2 SYDVKM. There are 17 residues in the CDR3. CDR3 sequence: CASSLVPSGTRSYEQYF. In DNA form, the CDR3 reads TGTGCCAGCAGTTTAGTGCCTAGCGGGACCCGCTCCTACGAGCAGTACTTC. The full variable domain, rest sourced from reference TRBV28 and TRBJ2-7, is DVKVTQSSRYLVKRTGEKVFLECVQDMDHENMFWYRQDPGLGLRLIYFSYDVKMKEKGDIPEGYSVSREKKERFSLILESASTNQTSMYLCASSLVPSGTRSYEQYFGPGTRLTVT.

A few counts support this clonotype. The chain recombines TRBV7-2 with TRBJ2-1; 9 bases agree with TRBD1. The V and J ends lost 6 bases and 15 bases, in that order; junction bases with no gene match: 12. Germline lookup yields CDR1 SGHTA and CDR2 FQGNSA. This CDR3 is 13 amino acids long. DNA for the CDR3: TGTGCCAGCAGTTCCGGGACAGGGCTACGAGTGTTCTTC. This translates into CASSSGTGLRVFF.

J is TRBJ2-2 and V is TRBV4-1; the D call may be TRBD1 or TRBD2 (6 bases each). The germline V gene encodes CDR1 MGHRA and CDR2 YSYEKL. This CDR3 contains 17 residues. The V end was cut by 4 bases, the J end by 1 base, with 16 bases between. CDR3 nucleotides: TGCGCCAGCAGCCCCCGGGGGCGGAAGGAGAACACCGGGGAGCTGTTTTTT. It translates to CASSPRGRKENTGELFF.

This clonotype appeared a few times. This chain uses TRBV7-2 with TRBJ2-1; D uncertain. The V end was cut by 5 bases, the J end by 10 bases, with 12 bases between. Germline CDR1 SGHTA, CDR2 FQGNSA. The CDR3 runs 12 residues. CDR3 sequence: CASSPPRWEQFF. The CDR3 nucleotides read TGTGCCAGCAGCCCACCTAGGTGGGAGCAGTTCTTC. Full variable domain (remainder filled in from reference TRBV7-2 and TRBJ2-1): GAGVSQSPSNKVTEKGKDVELRCDPISGHTALYWYRQSLGQGLEFLIYFQGNSAPDKSGLPSDRFSAERTGGSVSTLTIQRTQQEDSAVYLCASSPPRWEQFFGPGTRLTVL.

The V call is TRBV10-3, the J call TRBJ2-7, with D uncertain. In germline, CDR1 is ENHRY, CDR2 SYGVKD. Trimming removed 5 bases at V and 0 bases at J, with 5 bases between. The CDR3 is made up of 12 amino acids. The CDR3 DNA follows: TGTGCCATCAGTTCGAACTCCTACGAGCAGTACTTC. This gives the protein CAISSNSYEQYF.

This chain uses TRBV5-1 with TRBJ2-5, with D tentatively TRBD1 (6 bases). This CDR3 is 17 amino acids long. V gave up 3 bases and J gave up 5 bases, with 23 bases separating them. CDR1 and CDR2 (germline): SGHRS, YFSETQ. In nucleotides, the CDR3 is TGCGCCAGCAGCTCAGGCACAAATCTACAGGGCGGGGAGACCCAGTACTTC. Translating it yields CASSSGTNLQGGETQYF.

This clonotype was detected many times. The rearrangement links TRBV7-2 to TRBJ2-5; 7 positions agree with TRBD2. After removal of 3 bases from V and 4 bases from J, the junction contained 17 bases not matched to a gene. This CDR3 contains 18 residues. In germline, CDR1 is SGHTA, CDR2 FQGNSA. Here the CDR3 reads CASSFWVRLAENGETQYF. The CDR3 DNA reads TGTGCCAGCAGCTTCTGGGTCCGACTAGCAGAAAACGGAGAGACCCAGTACTTC.

The chain uses TRBV20-1 and TRBJ2-7, with 9 bases aligning to TRBD1. The CDR3 totals 16 residues. The trim removed 2 bases at V and 6 bases at J, leaving 14 bases unmatched. The germline CDR1 and CDR2 sequences are DFQATT and SNEGSKA (reference sequence). CDR3 loop: CSARSPTTGGLAEQYF. As DNA, the CDR3 is TGCAGTGCTAGATCCCCAACGACAGGGGGGTTGGCCGAGCAGTACTTC.

This sequence joins TRBV7-9 and TRBJ2-1; a possible D gene is TRBD2 (6 bases). Germline V lookup: CDR1 SEHNR, CDR2 FQNEAQ (reference sequence). The V end was cut by 4 bases, the J end by 6 bases, with 13 bases between. This CDR3 comprises 14 residues. As DNA, the CDR3 is TGTGCCAGCAGCTCGCCGGGACTCCCCAATGAGCAGTTCTTC. It codes for CASSSPGLPNEQFF.

In its sample, this clonotype was seen many times. The rearrangement uses TRBV7-2 and TRBJ1-6, with unresolved D. Looked up from germline, CDR1 is SGHTA and CDR2 is FQGNSA. The CDR3 covers 13 residues. The V end lost 5 bases, the J end lost 9 bases, and 11 bases lay between the germline ends. The CDR3 DNA follows: TGTGCCAGCAGCGCCACGGGCACTTCACCCCTCCACTTT. This codes for CASSATGTSPLHF.